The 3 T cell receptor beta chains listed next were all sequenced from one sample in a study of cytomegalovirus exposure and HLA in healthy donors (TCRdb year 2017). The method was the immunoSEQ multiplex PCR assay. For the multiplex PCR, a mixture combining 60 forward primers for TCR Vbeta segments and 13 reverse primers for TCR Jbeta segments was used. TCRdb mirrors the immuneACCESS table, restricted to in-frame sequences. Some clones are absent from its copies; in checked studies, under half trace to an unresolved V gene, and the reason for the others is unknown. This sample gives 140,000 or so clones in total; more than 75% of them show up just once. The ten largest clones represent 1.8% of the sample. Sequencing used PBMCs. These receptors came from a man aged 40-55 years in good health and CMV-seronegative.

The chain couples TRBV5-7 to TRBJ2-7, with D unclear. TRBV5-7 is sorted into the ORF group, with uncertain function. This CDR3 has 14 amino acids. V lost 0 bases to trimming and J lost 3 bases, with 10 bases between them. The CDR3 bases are TGTGCCAGCAGCTTGGTGGTACACCACTACGAGCAGTACTTC. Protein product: CASSLVVHHYEQYF.

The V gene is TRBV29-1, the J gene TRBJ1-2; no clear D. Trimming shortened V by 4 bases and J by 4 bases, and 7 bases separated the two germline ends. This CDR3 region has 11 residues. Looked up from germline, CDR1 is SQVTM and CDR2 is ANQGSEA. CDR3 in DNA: TGCAGCGTTGTAGAGGCCTATGGCTACACCTTC. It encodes CSVVEAYGYTF.

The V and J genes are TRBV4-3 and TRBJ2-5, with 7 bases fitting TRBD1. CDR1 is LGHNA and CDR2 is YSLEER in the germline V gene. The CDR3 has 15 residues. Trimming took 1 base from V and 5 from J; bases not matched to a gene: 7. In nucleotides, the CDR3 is TGCGCCAGCAGCCAAGGTACTACAGGGGAGGAGACCCAGTACTTC. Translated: CASSQGTTGEETQYF.